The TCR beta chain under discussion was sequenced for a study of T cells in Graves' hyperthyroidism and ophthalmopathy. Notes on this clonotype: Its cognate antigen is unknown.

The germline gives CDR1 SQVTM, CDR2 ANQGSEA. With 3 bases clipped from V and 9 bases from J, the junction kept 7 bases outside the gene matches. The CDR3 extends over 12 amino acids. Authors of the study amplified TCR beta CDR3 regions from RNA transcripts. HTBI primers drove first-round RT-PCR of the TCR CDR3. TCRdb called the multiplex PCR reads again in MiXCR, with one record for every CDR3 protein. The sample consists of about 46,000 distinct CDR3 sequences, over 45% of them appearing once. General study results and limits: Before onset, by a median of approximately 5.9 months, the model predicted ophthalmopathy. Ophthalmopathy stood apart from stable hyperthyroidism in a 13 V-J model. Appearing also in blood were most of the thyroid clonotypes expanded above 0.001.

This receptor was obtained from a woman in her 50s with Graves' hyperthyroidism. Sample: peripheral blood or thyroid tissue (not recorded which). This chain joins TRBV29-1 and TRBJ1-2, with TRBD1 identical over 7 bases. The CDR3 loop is CSVDKGASSYTF. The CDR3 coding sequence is TGCAGCGTTGACAAGGGGGCTAGTAGCTACACCTTC.